A selection of T cell receptor beta chains follows, all from one sample in a study of T cell responses to AZD1222 COVID-19 vaccine. Some clones are missing from TCRdb's copy, which holds only in-frame ones; the method was immunoSEQ multiplex PCR. The data contain some 130,000 clones, over 80% of them singletons. The material was peripheral blood, obtained 28 days after the second AZD1222 dose. All receptors come from an adult who received the AZD1222 COVID-19 vaccine. CDR3s include the opening cysteine and the closing phenylalanine or tryptophan. The order of the fields is V gene, clone size, D gene, J gene, CDR3 DNA, CDR3 protein. The D gene is left open where the match is weak. Size values are once, few and many counts, or a class for expanded clones, and some rows have none.

>TRBV28|.|TRBD1|TRBJ1-1
TGTGCCAGCAGTTTGACCGGGACAGGAAAACGTGAAGCTTTCTTT
CASSLTGTGKREAFF
>TRBV19|.|.|TRBJ2-6
TGTGCCAGTACGGCTTCTGGGGCCAACGTCCTGACTTTC
CASTASGANVLTF
>TRBV11-3|.|TRBD1|TRBJ2-3
TGTGCCAGCAGCTTAGGGGGTCTACAGGGGGTGGTAGATACGCAGTATTTT
CASSLGGLQGVVDTQYF
>TRBV7-2|.|.|TRBJ1-1
TGTGCCAGCAGCTTAGTTGGGGGCCGTCCGGATTTTTTCTTT
CASSLVGGRPDFFF
>TRBV5-1|.|.|TRBJ2-2
TGCGCCAGCAGCTTCAACACCGGGGAGCTGTTTTTT
CASSFNTGELFF
>TRBV18|.|TRBD2|TRBJ2-3
TGTGCCAGCTCACTAACCCGGGTAGCGGGGGCAAGCACAGATACGCAGTATTTT
CASSLTRVAGASTDTQYF
>TRBV3-1/TRBV3-2|.|.|TRBJ2-2
TGTGCCAGCAGCCCCGGGGCGAGGACCGGGGAGCTGTTTTTT
CASSPGARTGELFF
>TRBV3-1/TRBV3-2|.|.|TRBJ2-4
TGTGCCAGCAGCCAAGATCAGGGGTACCTCAACATTCAGTACTTC
CASSQDQGYLNIQYF
>TRBV5-1|.|.|TRBJ2-7
TGCGCCAGCAGCCACGAGGGTCGGGGGGCCCTCTACGAGCAGTACTTC
CASSHEGRGALYEQYF
>TRBV5-5|.|.|TRBJ1-6
TGTGCCAGCAGCTTATCTCGGGGGCAGAATTCACCCCTCCACTTT
CASSLSRGQNSPLHF
>TRBV18|.|.|TRBJ2-3
TGTGCCAGCTCACCTTATTTAACGGCACCTAGCACAGATACGCAGTATTTT
CASSPYLTAPSTDTQYF
>TRBV7-6|.|.|TRBJ2-2
TGTGCCAGCAGCTCGACGATCAGACAGGGCGTTCGAGGGGGGGTCCGGGAGCTGTTTTTT
CASSSTIRQGVRGGVRELFF
>TRBV6-2/TRBV6-3|once|.|TRBJ2-5
TGTGCCAGCAGTTATCTGGCGGACCAAGAGACCCAGTACTTC
CASSYLADQETQYF
>TRBV2|.|.|TRBJ1-1
TGTGCCAGCAGTGGGGAAGGTGTCGGAGCTTTCTTT
CASSGEGVGAFF
>TRBV7-9|.|.|TRBJ1-2
TGTGCCAGCACCCCGTCCAGGCTAAACTATGGCTACACCTTC
CASTPSRLNYGYTF
>TRBV9|.|.|TRBJ1-4
TGTGCCAGCAGTACGGGGGAGGGGGCAACTAATGAAAAACTGTTTTTT
CASSTGEGATNEKLFF
>TRBV13|few|.|TRBJ2-1
TGTGCCAGCAGCCAAGCCTTGAATGAGCAGTTCTTC
CASSQALNEQFF
>TRBV7-2|.|.|TRBJ1-3
TGTGCCAGCAGCTTAGTTCGGGCTTCGGGAAACACCATATATTTT
CASSLVRASGNTIYF
>TRBV9|.|.|TRBJ1-1
TGTGCCAGCAGCACCTCAACAGGGCTCCCCACTGAAGCTTTCTTT
CASSTSTGLPTEAFF
>TRBV3-1/TRBV3-2|.|.|TRBJ1-6
TGTGCCAGCAGCCTACGACCACTTGACAACCCACCCCTCCACTTT
CASSLRPLDNPPLHF
>TRBV14|.|TRBD1|TRBJ2-7
TGTGCCAGCAGCCAGAGACAGGGGCACTACGAGCAGTACTTC
CASSQRQGHYEQYF
>TRBV7-3|.|TRBD1|TRBJ2-1
TGTGCCAGCAGCTCGGACAGGGAACATGAGCAGTTCTTC
CASSSDREHEQFF
>TRBV19|.|TRBD1|TRBJ1-5
TGTGCCAGTAGTATGCCCCCGGGACAGGGAGTAGGACAGCCCCAGCATTTT
CASSMPPGQGVGQPQHF
>TRBV7-9|once|.|TRBJ1-1
TGTGCCAGCAGTTCAGGGGTTGAAGCTTTCTTT
CASSSGVEAFF
>TRBV7-6|.|.|TRBJ1-5
TGTGCCAGCAGCTTGAAAGGGTCCAATCAGCCCCAGCATTTT
CASSLKGSNQPQHF
>TRBV5-6|.|.|TRBJ2-7
TGTGCCAGCAGCGTCTCAGGGTATCGCGAGCAGTACTTC
CASSVSGYREQYF
>TRBV3-1/TRBV3-2|.|.|TRBJ1-2
TGTGCCAGCAGCCAAGACGGCAGTAACTATGGCTACACCTTC
CASSQDGSNYGYTF
>TRBV5-4|.|TRBD2|TRBJ2-1
TGTGCCAGCAGCTTCGGACGGGGGGATGATGAGCAGTTCTTC
CASSFGRGDDEQFF
>TRBV19|.|TRBD2|TRBJ2-1
TGTGCCAGTAGTTGGGGACTAGCGGATTACAATGAGCAGTTCTTC
CASSWGLADYNEQFF
>TRBV9|.|.|TRBJ1-2
TGTGCCAGCAGCGTAGGGTCTAGTGGGCAAAGCTATGGCTACACCTTC
CASSVGSSGQSYGYTF
>TRBV19|.|.|TRBJ2-5
TGTGCCAGTAGTATAGCGGGCGGTGAGACCCAGTACTTC
CASSIAGGETQYF
>TRBV18|once|.|TRBJ1-5
TGTGCCAGCTCACCAAGGGCCAGGGCCAATCAGCCCCAGCATTTT
CASSPRARANQPQHF